This TCR beta chain was found in a study of shared clonotypes between healthy human individuals (dated by TCRdb to the early 2020s). Background for the entire study: The cohort comprised a couple of women and a few men aged 18 to 49 years. For each donor, three plates each were used for CD4 naive and CD4 memory, two plates were used for CD8 naive, and one plate was used for CD8 memory. To estimate repertoire size and how much clonotypes are shared between individuals, the study performed deep sequencing of blood TCR repertoires from a few healthy adults. To increase sequencing depth and limit assay-specific biases, different laboratories used diverse techniques to prepare libraries and sequence TCR repertoires. Leukapheresis yielded between about 0.9 and 8.9 billion PBMCs per donor.

The donors were healthy, HIV-negative adults who had no recently reported acute infections or vaccinations. Every donor was a Caucasian adult residing in Nashville, Tennessee, USA. CD4+ T cells were enriched through magnetic negative selection, after which naive cells were positively selected on CD45RA and the remaining negative fraction served as the memory subset. Blood was obtained by leukapheresis, after which PBMCs were separated by Ficoll-Histopaque density gradient centrifugation and cryopreserved in liquid nitrogen vapor phase. Analytical flow cytometry was used to check the purity and quantity of every magnetically sorted T cell population. Genomic DNA was isolated from each sorted fraction and quantified by UV absorbance on a Nanodrop 2000c. Remarks on this clone: The antigen it recognizes is unknown. Base qualities are not provided; no much larger clone lies one nucleotide away.

CDR1 and CDR2 (SNHLY, FYNNEI) derive from the germline V gene. The CDR3 holds 14 amino acids from the cysteine to the phenylalanine. Just the 42-base CDR3 DNA is kept, in frame starting at base 1. Ends trimmed: V by 3 bases, J by 1 base; bases unmatched to a gene: 1. Using the deep immunoSEQ assay, multiplex PCR amplified TCR CDR3 regions from genomic DNA. Genomic DNA extracted from each cell subset was distributed evenly over all wells of several immunoSEQ 96-well plates, and each plate served as one replicate. Each replicate PCR for sorted subsets received about 220 ng genomic DNA, equal to about 30,000 T cell genomes. Purified libraries were measured with a Qubit 3.0 fluorometer, size-checked on a Bioanalyzer 2100, and measured again with the KAPA Library Quantification kit. Every immunoSEQ 96-well plate was sequenced on a separate single-read 150-cycle Illumina NextSeq 550 flow cell. The published analysis was carried out like this. The immunoSEQ output contained only junctional sequences without quality scores, so filtering could not match that applied to full-length reads. To assign V/J genes and CDR3, sequences were annotated using PyIR, a Python wrapper for IgBLAST v1.9, with IMGT germline references. Any read was removed if the V/J assignment was weak (E-value above 1e-6), the CDR3 was missing, or the read contained stop codons, out-of-frame junctions, or ambiguous translated residues. V3J clonotypes were defined as sequences sharing the same inferred V gene, J gene, and CDR3 amino acid sequence. Percentage overlap between repertoires was computed as shared unique clonotypes divided by the size of the smaller repertoire. Three approaches were used to assess repertoire richness: RTK rarefaction, the Chao1 estimator, and Recon v2.1 estimates of unobserved clonotypes. Generation probabilities were computed with OLGA for all TCRbeta clonotypes obtained by the gDNA method from several donors. TCRdb provides this immuneACCESS table in a form limited to in-frame rearrangements. Some clones are lacking; in checked studies, under half of them reflect an unresolved V gene, and why the rest are absent is not known. That table furnishes V, J and clone size, whereas the DNA furnished D and trimming. The sample profile shows about 1.1 million clones; about 80% of them were found once. The ten largest clones capture almost 0.9% of the sample.

Overall study outcomes, separate from this receptor: When several donors were compared, the shared fraction of clonotypes was around 5.1% for naive CD4, 3.5% to 4% for naive CD8, 2% to 2.5% for memory CD4, and roughly 0.4% for memory CD8. Sampling was restricted to blood, and TCR repertoires in tissue are likely to differ from TCR repertoires in blood. Higher generation probabilities were observed for clonotypes shared by all four sorted-subset donors than for non-shared clonotypes. Even with the large sequencing depth, rarefaction of the sorted-subset datasets indicated that sequencing was incomplete. Based on pairwise subsampling, the degree of clonotype sharing among donors was expected to be affected by sequencing depth. Naive subsets generally had larger estimated clonotype richness than memory subsets. Because the study included only a small number of donors, the genetic and exposure-history diversity represented was limited.

The chain couples TRBV2 to TRBJ2-5, and 8 junctional nucleotides match TRBD1. The material sequenced was memory CD4+ T cells from PBMCs. Explained via the paper, the cell subset or site label denotes: CD45RA-negative fraction. This clonotype originated in a man aged 18 to 35 in good health. Some clones in this sample may be carry-over from other donors' samples. The nucleotide sequence reads as follows: TGTGCCAGCAGTGACACAGGGGGCCAAGAGACCCAGTACTTC. Translation gives CASSDTGGQETQYF.